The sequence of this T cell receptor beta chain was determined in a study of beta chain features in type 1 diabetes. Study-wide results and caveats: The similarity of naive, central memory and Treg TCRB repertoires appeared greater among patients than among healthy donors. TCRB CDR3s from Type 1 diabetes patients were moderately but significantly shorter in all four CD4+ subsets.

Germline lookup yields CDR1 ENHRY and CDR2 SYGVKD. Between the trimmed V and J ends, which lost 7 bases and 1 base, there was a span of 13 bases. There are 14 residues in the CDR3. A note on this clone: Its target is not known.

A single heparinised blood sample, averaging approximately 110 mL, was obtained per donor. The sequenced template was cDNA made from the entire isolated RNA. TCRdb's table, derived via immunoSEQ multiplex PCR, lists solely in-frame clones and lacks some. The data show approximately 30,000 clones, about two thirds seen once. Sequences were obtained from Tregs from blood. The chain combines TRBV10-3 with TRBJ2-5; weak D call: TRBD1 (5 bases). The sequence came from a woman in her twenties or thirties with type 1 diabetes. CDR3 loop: CAIKRGAVQETQYF. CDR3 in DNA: TGTGCCATCAAACGTGGGGCAGTCCAAGAGACCCAGTACTTC.